Included here is one TCR beta chain sequence, with context. No antigen is known for it. Per-nucleotide qualities are absent, and no much larger clonotype sits a single base away. The sample comes from a study of T cell responses to AZD1222 COVID-19 vaccine listed by TCRdb under 2021. As for the study more broadly: A total of about 230 trial participants underwent TCR sequencing, of whom nearly 210 received two doses of AZD1222 and around 26 received two doses of the MenACWY control vaccine. Trial participants were enrolled into age subgroups of 18-55, 56-69 and 70-plus years, which contained approximately 150, 28 and 58 TCR-sequenced participants, respectively. What the authors observed across the whole study: Because no day 14 peak-response samples were available, the repertoires could be characterized only after the peak T cell response. After two AZD1222 doses, spike-specific TCR breadth and depth were significantly higher than at day 0 and than in MenACWY recipients. CD4 TCRs associated with the vaccine covered the entire spike protein, and the dominant responses were in regions 160-218 and 743-854. The 56-69-year group was small, and its depth increase did not reach significance, likely because of low power. Conclusions about previously exposed vaccinees are limited, since just five or six AZD1222 recipients were seropositive for SARS-CoV-2 at baseline. Reportedly, close to half of the unique spike-specific TCRs recognized epitopes lying outside the regions that are mutated in the B.1.351 and B.1.1.7 variants. Most participants were white British and females outnumbered males, and the authors suggested that clonal diversity may have been underestimated.

Clipping removes 4 bases from V and 2 bases from J, with 6 as the unmatched junction base count. From the germline V gene, CDR1 is MDHEN and CDR2 is SYDVKM. Measured from the cysteine to the phenylalanine, the CDR3 is 15 residues long. Only the CDR3 DNA is retained, 45 bases long and in frame from the first base. The time point label corresponds to: about 28 days (+/-7) after the second vaccine dose. AZD1222 recipients whose second dose came at about 4 weeks and those whose second dose came at about 12 weeks were combined into one group, since spike-specific TCR depth and breadth did not differ between the two schedules. Samples from vaccinated people were obtained from the UK trials COV001 and COV002, which included a single-blind randomized controlled phase 2/3 trial of AZD1222 (ChAdOx1 nCoV-19) in healthy adults. For TCRbeta chain sequencing, PBMC samples from trial participants were taken at day 0 and at day 28 after the second dose.

The CDR3 regions of human TCRbeta chains were analyzed by immunosequencing. The original pipeline was this. TCRs in the repertoires were matched against a reference library of SARS-CoV-2-specific TCRs that had been generated with the MIRA antigen-specificity platform. Breadth was defined as the fraction of unique TCRs that were SARS-CoV-2-associated. Depth was defined as the fraction of total T cells that were SARS-CoV-2-associated. Using the MIRA data, each spike-specific TCR was assigned both to the spike region to which the TCR was reactive and to a CD4 or CD8 class. Log10-transformed breadth and depth values were compared by one-way ANOVA with Sidak's multiple comparisons tests. Imported from immuneACCESS, the table was reduced by TCRdb to in-frame sequences with V and J called. These copies leave out some clones; in studies compared against another copy, an unresolved V gene accounts for under half, and the cause of the remainder is not known. The V and J calls and clone size come from that table; D and trimming were worked out from the DNA. Across this sample there are fewer than 200,000 clones, with roughly 89% seen only once. Of the sample, over 1% is held by the ten largest clones.

The rearranged chain carries TRBV28 and TRBJ1-2, and TRBD1 matches 8 of the central bases. The sample was peripheral blood, taken 28 days after the second AZD1222 dose. The sequence was collected from an adult who received the AZD1222 COVID-19 vaccine. The sequenced DNA: TGTGCCAGCAGTTCTAGCGGACAGGGCAACTATGGCTACACCTTC. This codes for CASSSSGQGNYGYTF.